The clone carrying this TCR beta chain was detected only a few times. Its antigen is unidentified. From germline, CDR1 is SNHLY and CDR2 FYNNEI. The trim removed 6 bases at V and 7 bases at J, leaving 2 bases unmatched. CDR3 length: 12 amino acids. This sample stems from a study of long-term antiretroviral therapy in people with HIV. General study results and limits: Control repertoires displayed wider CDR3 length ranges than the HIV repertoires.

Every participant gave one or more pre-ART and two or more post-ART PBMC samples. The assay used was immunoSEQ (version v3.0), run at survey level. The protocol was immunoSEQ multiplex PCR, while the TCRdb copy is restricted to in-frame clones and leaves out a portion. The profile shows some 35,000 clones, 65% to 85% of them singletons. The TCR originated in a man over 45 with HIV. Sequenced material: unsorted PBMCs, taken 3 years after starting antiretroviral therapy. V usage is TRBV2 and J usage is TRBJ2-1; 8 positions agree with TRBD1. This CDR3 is CASRDRVNEQFF. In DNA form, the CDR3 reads TGTGCCAGCAGGGACAGGGTAAATGAGCAGTTCTTC.